One and the same sample provided the 32 T cell receptor beta chains below, sequenced in a study of response to subunit inactivated influenza vaccine. Using its own MiXCR run on the RT-PCR reads, TCRdb lists one record per CDR3 protein. The sample holds 200,000 to 300,000 distinct CDR3 sequences, 9% to 15% seen once. Sequencing used non-naive T cells sorted from PBMCs, obtained roughly 2 weeks before vaccination. These receptors all stem from a man aged 50-60 years who received an inactivated influenza vaccine.

This clonotype was found a few times. The chain couples TRBV3-1 to TRBJ2-7, with D possibly being TRBD2 (5 bases). This CDR3 spans 12 amino acids. Germline assignment: CDR1 LGHDT and CDR2 YNNKEL (reference sequence). Trimming left V 2 bases short and J 7 bases short, with 9 bases between. The CDR3 DNA follows: TGTGCCAGCAGCCAACGACCGGGAGAGCAGTACTTC. Protein sequence: CASSQRPGEQYF.

DNA of the CDR3: TGTGCCAGCAAGGGACAGGGCGATCAGCCCCAGCATTTT. Translation: CASKGQGDQPQHF. The V and J genes are TRBV27 and TRBJ1-5; the match to TRBD1 covers 9 bases. Germline V gives CDR1 MNHEY, CDR2 SMNVEV (reference sequence). CDR3 length: 13 residues. Trimming cost V 7 bases and J 5 bases; bases outside gene matches: 3.

The chain links TRBV24-1 to TRBJ2-3; possibly TRBD1 for D (6 bases). This CDR3 contains 15 residues. The V gene's germline CDR1 is KGHDR and CDR2 SFDVKD. Trimming stripped 0 bases from V and 6 bases from J, with 12 bases between. CDR3 sequence reads: CATSDLSKQGDTQYF. In DNA, the CDR3 is TGTGCCACCAGTGATTTGTCCAAACAGGGTGATACGCAGTATTTT.

The sample holds a few counts of this clonotype. This sequence joins TRBV6-2 or TRBV6-3 and TRBJ1-5; D is ambiguous. Germline CDR1 MNHEY, CDR2 SVGEGT. This CDR3 region has 16 residues. V lost 0 bases and J lost 7, with 16 bases in between. In DNA form, the CDR3 reads TGTGCCAGCAGTTACTCAGTTAGAGTCCCGGGGCAGCCCCAGCATTTT. It is translated as CASSYSVRVPGQPQHF.

This clonotype has more than one count but fewer than ten. The chain joins TRBV14 to TRBJ2-5; tentatively, D is TRBD1 or TRBD2 (5 bases each). Deletions cut 1 base from V and 6 bases from J, with 9 bases between. The CDR3 consists of 13 residues. Per germline, CDR1 SGHDN and CDR2 FVKESK. The CDR3 DNA reads as TGTGCCAGCAGCCAAGGGGGGAAGCAGACCCAGTACTTC. Translated: CASSQGGKQTQYF. The variable domain in full, completed from reference TRBV14 and TRBJ2-5, reads EAGVTQFPSHSVIEKGQTVTLRCDPISGHDNLYWYRRVMGKEIKFLLHFVKESKQDESGMPNNRFLAERTGGTYSTLKVQPAELEDSGVYFCASSQGGKQTQYFGPGTRLLVL.

This clonotype was seen a few times. The rearrangement joins TRBV12-3 or TRBV12-4 to TRBJ2-7; TRBD2 aligns across 9 bases. V shed 1 base and J 3 bases; nucleotides not matched to a gene: 10. The CDR3 sequence is 17 residues long. CDR3 region: CASSLGAGGTSSYEQYF. The CDR3 nucleotides are TGTGCCAGCAGTTTAGGGGCTGGGGGGACTAGCAGCTACGAGCAGTACTTC.

This clonotype has a handful of counts. V is TRBV5-6 and J is TRBJ2-3; possible D gene TRBD2, 5 bases. The CDR3 is 12 residues long. V lost 3 bases and J 6 bases, leaving 8 bases between the germline ends. CDR1 SGHDT and CDR2 YYEEEE come from the germline V gene. This chain's CDR3 is CASSSPGDTQYF. The DNA of the CDR3 is TGTGCCAGCAGCTCTCCGGGGGATACGCAGTATTTT.

This clonotype was seen repeatedly, ten times or more. CDR3 DNA: TGCAGTGCTAGAGATCTCGGCAGGGGGCTTGATAATGAAAAACTGTTTTTT. It is translated as CSARDLGRGLDNEKLFF. This chain uses TRBV20-1 with TRBJ1-4, with TRBD1 matching 8 bases. CDR3 length equals 17 residues. J was trimmed by 4 bases and V by 0 bases; bases with no gene match: 10. Germline CDR1 and CDR2: DFQATT and SNEGSKA (reference sequence).

The chain combines TRBV6-6 with TRBJ1-4; no firm D call. Germline CDR1 and CDR2: MNHNY and SVGAGI (reference sequence). The CDR3 is made up of 13 amino acids. The V and J ends lost 6 bases and 8 bases respectively, with 13 bases between them. CDR3 amino acids: CASSQRADEKLFF. CDR3 coding DNA: TGTGCCAGCAGCCAGAGGGCTGACGAAAAACTGTTTTTT.

At least ten counts were recorded for this clonotype. V is TRBV9 and J is TRBJ2-3; perhaps D is TRBD1 or TRBD2 (5 bases each). Trimming removed 3 bases from V and 1 base from J, with 9 bases in between. Germline assignment: CDR1 SGDLS and CDR2 YYNGEE. The CDR3 runs 14 residues. Here the CDR3 reads CASSAGLRTDTQYF. Written as DNA, the CDR3 is TGTGCCAGCAGCGCGGGGCTCCGCACAGATACGCAGTATTTT.

This clonotype was seen more than once but under ten times. The chain uses TRBV2 and TRBJ2-1, with no clear D. The CDR3 contains 14 residues. V shed 2 bases and J shed 4 bases, with 9 bases lying between them. The V gene's germline CDR1 is SNHLY and CDR2 FYNNEI. The CDR3 loop is CASSERKAYNEQFF. In DNA form, the CDR3 reads TGTGCCAGCAGTGAAAGGAAGGCTTACAATGAGCAGTTCTTC.

V is TRBV6-1 and J is TRBJ2-7; 7 bases fit TRBD1. The CDR3 sequence is 14 residues long. Germline V CDR1 and CDR2: MNHNS, SASEGT. The V segment lost 8 bases and the J segment 1 base; nucleotides outside the gene matches: 8. In DNA form, the CDR3 reads TGTGCCAGCGAGACCCGGGACAGATCCTACGAGCAGTACTTC. It codes for CASETRDRSYEQYF.

This clonotype was counted ten times or more. The chain carries TRBV24-1 and TRBJ2-5; D gene unclear. Per the germline V gene, CDR1 is KGHDR and CDR2 is SFDVKD. Trimming removed 7 bases from V and 5 bases from J, with 13 bases in between. The CDR3 spans 13 residues. Here the CDR3 DNA reads TGTGCCACCAGCCCCGATTGGGGTGAGACCCAGTACTTC. Encoded protein: CATSPDWGETQYF.

A few counts support this clonotype. The CDR3 loop reads CASSLNSIPYEQYF. CDR3 coding DNA: TGTGCCAGCAGTCTAAACTCGATTCCCTACGAGCAGTACTTC. The V gene is TRBV4-2, the J gene TRBJ2-7; D gene ambiguous. This CDR3 is built from 14 residues. Trimming removed 6 bases from V and 2 bases from J, with 14 bases in between. Germline CDR1 and CDR2: LGHNA and YNFKEQ.

This clonotype was detected only a few times. This chain joins TRBV7-2 and TRBJ2-3, with a possible D match to TRBD1 (6 bases). Per germline, CDR1 SGHTA and CDR2 FQGNSA. The CDR3 loop spans 13 amino acids. V gave up 3 bases and J gave up 3 bases, with 7 bases separating them. The CDR3: CASSFTGTDTQYF. In DNA form, the CDR3 reads TGTGCCAGCAGCTTCACAGGGACAGATACGCAGTATTTT.

The V gene is TRBV15, the J gene TRBJ2-3; D gene uncertain. This CDR3 is built from 18 residues. The germline CDR1 and CDR2 sequences are LNHNV and YYDKDF (reference sequence). V gave up 0 bases and J gave up 0 bases, with 16 bases separating them. The CDR3 DNA sequence: TGTGCCACCAGCAGAGATATTCGCGGCGGCATGAGCACAGATACGCAGTATTTT. This gives the protein CATSRDIRGGMSTDTQYF.

This clonotype was detected a few times. The chain employs TRBV6-1 and TRBJ2-5, with TRBD1 identical over 9 bases. With V trimmed by 2 bases and J by 4 bases, 5 bases remained unmatched. The germline V gene encodes CDR1 MNHNS and CDR2 SASEGT. CDR3 length: 15 residues. The DNA for the CDR3 is TGTGCCAGCAGTGAAAACAGGGGGCGCGGAGAGACCCAGTACTTC. Translated: CASSENRGRGETQYF.

This clonotype was found many times. This chain uses TRBV24-1 with TRBJ1-5; the D is unclear. The CDR3 is made up of 14 amino acids. Germline V gives CDR1 KGHDR, CDR2 SFDVKD. V lost 4 bases, J lost 2 bases, and 8 bases lay in between. The chain's CDR3 is CATSDNRGNQPQHF. The CDR3, as DNA: TGTGCCACCAGTGACAATAGGGGCAATCAGCCCCAGCATTTT.

This clonotype was recorded a few times. This chain joins TRBV6-2 or TRBV6-3 and TRBJ2-1; the match to TRBD2 covers 9 bases. Germline V CDR1 and CDR2: MNHEY, SVGEGT. This CDR3 has 16 residues. The junction had 7 bases not matched to a gene; V was cut back by 5 bases and J by 2 bases. The CDR3 sequence is CASSTPTSGAYNEQFF. DNA of the CDR3: TGTGCCAGCAGTACCCCGACTAGCGGAGCCTACAATGAGCAGTTCTTC.

This clonotype was found once. The chain recombines TRBV20-1 with TRBJ2-7; TRBD2 agrees at 9 bases. From germline, CDR1 is DFQATT and CDR2 SNEGSKA (reference sequence). This CDR3 region has 13 residues. The ends lost 8 bases at V and 6 bases at J; junction bases unmatched: 11. CDR3 sequence (DNA): TGCAGTCCTGGGATAGCGGGAGCGCCCGAGCAGTACTTC. It is translated as CSPGIAGAPEQYF.

This clonotype was seen only a few times. This sequence joins TRBV7-9 and TRBJ2-7, with 7 bases identical to TRBD2. This CDR3 has 17 amino acids. Germline CDR1 is SEHNR and CDR2 is FQNEAQ (reference sequence). V dropped 5 bases and J dropped 1; count of bases not matched to a gene: 14. The CDR3 loop is CASSLGSIQRGSYEQYF. The CDR3 region has the DNA TGTGCCAGCAGCCTTGGCTCCATACAGCGGGGATCCTACGAGCAGTACTTC.

This clonotype was observed a handful of times. The CDR3 sequence is CSVAVWETQYF. The DNA for the CDR3 is TGCAGCGTTGCGGTCTGGGAGACCCAGTACTTC. The chain carries TRBV29-1 and TRBJ2-5; D gene ambiguous. The V end lost 4 bases, the J end lost 5 bases, and 8 bases lay between the germline ends. This CDR3 has 11 residues. From germline, CDR1 is SQVTM and CDR2 ANQGSEA.

This clonotype was seen at least ten times. The genes are TRBV5-1 and TRBJ2-7; possible D gene TRBD2, 5 bases. Trimming took 4 bases from V and 0 from J, leaving 17 bases between them. Germline CDR1 is SGHRS and CDR2 is YFSETQ. The CDR3 is made up of 16 amino acids. DNA for the CDR3: TGCGCCAGCAGCCCCTTCGCGGGTAGCGCCTCCTACGAGCAGTACTTC. As protein: CASSPFAGSASYEQYF. Combining the CDR3 with reference TRBV5-1 and TRBJ2-7 gives the whole variable domain KAGVTQTPRYLIKTRGQQVTLSCSPISGHRSVSWYQQTPGQGLQFLFEYFSETQRNKGNFPGRFSGRQFSNSRSEMNVSTLELGDSALYLCASSPFAGSASYEQYFGPGTRLTVT.

This clonotype has more than one count but fewer than ten. The rearrangement links TRBV18 to TRBJ2-5; tentatively, D is TRBD1 or TRBD2 (5 bases each). Germline V lookup: CDR1 KGHSH, CDR2 LQKENI. CDR3 size: 13 residues. Trimming took 3 bases from V and 5 from J, leaving 10 bases between them. The chain's CDR3 is CASSPGRSETQYF. In DNA form, the CDR3 reads TGTGCCAGCTCACCGGGACGCTCGGAGACCCAGTACTTC.

This clonotype occurred a few times. The chain employs TRBV7-2 and TRBJ2-2; unclear D gene. The CDR3 covers 13 residues. CDR1 and CDR2 (germline): SGHTA, FQGNSA. V lost 3 bases to trimming and J lost 6 bases, with 8 bases between them. The CDR3 DNA reads as TGTGCCAGCAGCTTTGGTATAGCCGGGGAGCTGTTTTTT. Translation gives CASSFGIAGELFF. The full variable domain, completed using reference TRBV7-2 and TRBJ2-2, is GAGVSQSPSNKVTEKGKDVELRCDPISGHTALYWYRQSLGQGLEFLIYFQGNSAPDKSGLPSDRFSAERTGGSVSTLTIQRTQQEDSAVYLCASSFGIAGELFFGEGSRLTVL.

The V gene is TRBV20-1, the J gene TRBJ2-7; D assignment may be TRBD1 or TRBD2 (7 bases each). V was clipped by 4 bases and J by 9 bases, with 19 bases between them. CDR1 is DFQATT, CDR2 SNEGSKA, per germline (reference sequence). The CDR3 length is 13 residues. The DNA of the CDR3 is TGCAGTGCTACAGGGGGGGTGAGAGCAGGGCAGTACTTC. Its protein is CSATGGVRAGQYF.

J is TRBJ2-2 and V is TRBV12-3 or TRBV12-4; TRBD2 is a possible D gene (6 bases). V was shortened by 3 bases and J by 6 bases, with 8 bases between the two germline ends. This CDR3 region has 13 residues. In DNA form, the CDR3 reads TGTGCCAGCAGTTTCGCGGGATCCGGGGAGCTGTTTTTT. The encoded protein is CASSFAGSGELFF.

This clonotype was picked up a small number of times. J is TRBJ2-3 and V is TRBV2; D remains unclear. CDR1 is SNHLY and CDR2 is FYNNEI in the germline V gene. The length of the CDR3 is 14 residues. Trimming left V 7 bases short and J 2 bases short, with 13 bases between. CDR3 sequence reads: CASNLGGDTDTQYF. The CDR3 DNA reads as TGTGCCAGCAACTTAGGTGGGGACACAGATACGCAGTATTTT.

The sample holds a few counts of this clonotype. The genes are TRBV20-1 and TRBJ2-1; 8 nucleotides agree with TRBD2. From germline, CDR1 is DFQATT and CDR2 SNEGSKA (reference sequence). CDR3 length: 18 amino acids. Trimming took 0 bases from V and 0 from J; bases not matched to a gene: 10. CDR3 DNA: TGCAGTGCTAGAGATCTCGCTAGCGGGTACAGCTCCTACAATGAGCAGTTCTTC. Protein: CSARDLASGYSSYNEQFF.

This clonotype was counted only a few times. The chain combines TRBV15 with TRBJ2-7; TRBD1 agrees at 7 bases. CDR3 size: 16 residues. J gave up 4 bases and V 0 bases, and 9 bases lay outside the gene matches. Germline V gives CDR1 LNHNV, CDR2 YYDKDF (reference sequence). DNA of the CDR3: TGTGCCACCAGCAGAGATAAGAAGGGGGCTGGATACGAGCAGTACTTC. Its translation: CATSRDKKGAGYEQYF.

In its sample, this clonotype was seen a few times. The chain combines TRBV5-6 with TRBJ2-7, with D possibly called TRBD1 or TRBD2 (6 bases each). CDR1 and CDR2 from the germline V gene are SGHDT and YYEEEE. V lost 4 bases and J 2 bases, leaving 13 bases between the germline ends. The CDR3 extends over 14 amino acids. DNA for the CDR3: TGTGCCAGCAGCAGGGGGACTGTTCCCTACGAGCAGTACTTC. As protein: CASSRGTVPYEQYF. Based on the CDR3 plus reference TRBV5-6 and TRBJ2-7, the full variable domain is DAGVTQSPTHLIKTRGQQVTLRCSPKSGHDTVSWYQQALGQGPQFIFQYYEEEERQRGNFPDRFSGHQFPNYSSELNVNALLLGDSALYLCASSRGTVPYEQYFGPGTRLTVT.

This clonotype turned up a few times. The chain couples TRBV20-1 to TRBJ2-1, with TRBD1 matching 10 bases. The CDR3 extends over 15 amino acids. Germline-derived CDR1 and CDR2 are DFQATT and SNEGSKA (reference sequence). V lost 5 bases and J lost 3; bases outside the gene matches: 7. The CDR3 nucleotides are TGCAGTGCTCCGGGACAGGGGAGCGACTACAATGAGCAGTTCTTC. Translating it yields CSAPGQGSDYNEQFF.